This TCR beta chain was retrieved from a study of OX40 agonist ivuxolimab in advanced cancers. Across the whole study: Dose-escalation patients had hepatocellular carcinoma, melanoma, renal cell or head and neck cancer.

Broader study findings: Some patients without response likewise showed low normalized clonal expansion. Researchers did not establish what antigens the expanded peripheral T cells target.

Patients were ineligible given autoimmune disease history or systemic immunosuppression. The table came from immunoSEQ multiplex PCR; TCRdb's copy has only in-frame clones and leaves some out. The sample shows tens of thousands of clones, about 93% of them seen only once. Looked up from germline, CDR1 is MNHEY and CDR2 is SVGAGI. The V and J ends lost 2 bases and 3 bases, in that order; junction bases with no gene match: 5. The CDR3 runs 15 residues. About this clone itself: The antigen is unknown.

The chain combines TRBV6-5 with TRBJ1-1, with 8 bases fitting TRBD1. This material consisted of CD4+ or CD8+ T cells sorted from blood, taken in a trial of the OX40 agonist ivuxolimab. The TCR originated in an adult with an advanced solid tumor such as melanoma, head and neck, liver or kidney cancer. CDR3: CASSYRTGRDTEAFF. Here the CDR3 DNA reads TGTGCCAGCAGTTACCGGACAGGGAGGGACACTGAAGCTTTCTTT.